This is a list of T cell receptor beta chains from one sample in a study of response to subunit inactivated influenza vaccine. MiXCR, run by TCRdb on the RT-PCR reads, gives a single entry per CDR3 protein. This table holds approximately 530,000 distinct CDR3 sequences, approximately 7.2% found once. The material sequenced was PBMCs from blood, taken less than 30 months after vaccination. These receptors were taken from a man in his fifties or sixties who received an inactivated influenza vaccine. Both conserved end residues are part of each CDR3.

j_gene | v_gene | CDR3aa
TRBJ2-2 | TRBV3-1 | CASSPTRTGDTGELFF
TRBJ2-5 | TRBV7-2 | CASSLNRGQKTQYF
TRBJ2-3 | TRBV27 | CASSTRDSTDTQYF
TRBJ2-7 | TRBV9 | CASSVGPFSYEQYF
TRBJ2-1 | TRBV12-3/TRBV12-4 | CASSSPGNEQFF
TRBJ2-3 | TRBV6-5 | CASSYVYIGLAGNTDTQYF
TRBJ2-1 | TRBV5-1 | CASRLEKEQFF
TRBJ2-5 | TRBV9 | CASSGREYQETQYF
TRBJ2-7 | TRBV6-1 | CASSSGSFFYEQYF
TRBJ2-5 | TRBV29-1 | CSSLRGQETQYF
TRBJ2-2 | TRBV29-1 | CSVAGHSNTGELFF
TRBJ2-4 | TRBV19 | CASSKPGRKNIQYF
TRBJ2-5 | TRBV7-2 | CASSLFWRQETQYF
TRBJ2-3 | TRBV30 | CAWSPERGTAGTQYF
TRBJ1-1 | TRBV6-1 | CATGRQGNTEAFF
TRBJ2-5 | TRBV28 | CASRSGQRYQETQYF